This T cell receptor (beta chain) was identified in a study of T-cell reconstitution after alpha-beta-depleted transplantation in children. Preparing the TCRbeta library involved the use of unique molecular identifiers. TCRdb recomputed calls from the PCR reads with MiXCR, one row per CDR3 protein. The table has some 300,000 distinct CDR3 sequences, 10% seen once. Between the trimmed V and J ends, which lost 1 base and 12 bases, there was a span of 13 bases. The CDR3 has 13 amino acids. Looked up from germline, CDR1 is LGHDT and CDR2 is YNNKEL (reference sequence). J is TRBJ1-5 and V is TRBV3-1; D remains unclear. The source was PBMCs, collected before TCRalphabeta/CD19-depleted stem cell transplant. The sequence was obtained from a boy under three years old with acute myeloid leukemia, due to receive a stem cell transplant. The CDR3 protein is CASSQGGGWGQHF. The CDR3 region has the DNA TGTGCCAGCAGCCAAGGGGGAGGATGGGGCCAGCATTTT. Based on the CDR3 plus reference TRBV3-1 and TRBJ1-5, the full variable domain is DTAVSQTPKYLVTQMGNDKSIKCEQNLGHDTMYWYKQDSKKFLKIMFSYNNKELIINETVPNRFSPKSPDKAHLNLHINSLELGDSAVYFCASSQGGGWGQHFGDGTRLSIL.